One sample yielded the 27 T cell receptor beta chains listed below, sequenced in a study of T cell repertoires in cytomegalovirus infection. Antigens for these TCRs are unknown. TCRdb reprocessed the reads via MiXCR and lists one record per CDR3 protein. In the table there are approximately 910,000 distinct CDR3 sequences, roughly 30% of which are singletons. The input for sequencing was cultured CD8+ T cells from PBMCs, taken from culture after CMV antigen stimulation. These receptor sequences come from a human donor in good health (CMV status not recorded). Some clones in this sample may be carry-over from other donors' samples.

The CDR3 nucleotides are TGTGCCAGCAGTTACTTATTACAGGGCTCTAACTATGGCTACACCTTC. Protein product: CASSYLLQGSNYGYTF. This chain joins TRBV6-6 and TRBJ1-2, with TRBD1 as a possible D gene (6 bases). V dropped 1 base and J dropped 0 bases, with 12 bases sitting between them. Germline assignment: CDR1 MNHNY and CDR2 SVGAGI (reference sequence). This CDR3 is 16 amino acids long.

The sample holds one count of this clonotype. This chain connects TRBV15 to TRBJ2-1; TRBD2 aligns across 7 bases. The CDR3 has 17 amino acids. CDR1 and CDR2 (germline): LNHNV, YYDKDF (reference sequence). J was trimmed by 10 bases and V by 0 bases; bases with no gene match: 15. The CDR3: CATSRDLSSPGGNEQFF. CDR3 nucleotides: TGTGCCACCAGCAGAGATCTGTCTAGTCCCGGGGGGAACGAGCAGTTCTTC. The full variable domain, with the rest looked up from reference TRBV15 and TRBJ2-1, is DAMVIQNPRYQVTQFGKPVTLSCSQTLNHNVMYWYQQKSSQAPKLLFHYYDKDFNNEADTPDNFQSRRPNTSFCFLDIRSPGLGDTAMYLCATSRDLSSPGGNEQFFGPGTRLTVL.

Only a few counts were recorded for this clonotype. This chain joins TRBV7-9 and TRBJ1-2; 8 nucleotides match TRBD1. Germline V lookup: CDR1 SEHNR, CDR2 FQNEAQ (reference sequence). V dropped 4 bases and J dropped 4; count of bases not matched to a gene: 5. The CDR3 extends over 14 amino acids. The CDR3 DNA follows: TGTGCCAGCAGCTCAGGGGGCATCGGCTATGGCTACACCTTC. Protein: CASSSGGIGYGYTF.

The chain is built from TRBV28 and TRBJ2-5, with a possible D match to TRBD2 (5 bases). Trimming removed 3 bases from V and 2 bases from J, with 13 bases in between. Germline values: CDR1 MDHEN, CDR2 SYDVKM. The CDR3 runs to 15 residues. The CDR3 loop is CASSLALALQETQYF. CDR3 coding DNA: TGTGCCAGCAGTTTGGCTCTAGCCCTTCAAGAGACCCAGTACTTC.

Ten or more counts support this clonotype. V and J are TRBV7-8 and TRBJ2-1; D remains unclear. Deletions cut 5 bases from V and 6 bases from J, with 11 bases between. The CDR3 length is 13 residues. The germline V gene encodes CDR1 SGHVS and CDR2 FQNEAQ. In nucleotides, the CDR3 is TGTGCCAGCAGCCCCTTAATGAGCAATGAGCAGTTCTTC. Translation: CASSPLMSNEQFF.

By sample fraction, this clonotype is medium-sized. The chain uses TRBV12-3 or TRBV12-4 and TRBJ2-5; 8 nucleotides align to TRBD2. Unmatched junction bases numbered 10, after V lost 2 bases and J lost 5 bases. CDR3 length: 16 residues. Here the CDR3 reads CASSLRRGGPGETQYF. The CDR3 bases are TGTGCCAGCAGTTTACGCCGGGGGGGACCGGGGGAGACCCAGTACTTC.

This chain joins TRBV11-2 and TRBJ2-7, with D hard to call. Germline V gene lookup returns CDR1 SGHAT and CDR2 FQNNGV. The CDR3 sequence is 14 residues long. Deletions cut 5 bases from V and 8 bases from J, with 19 bases between. The CDR3 sequence: CASSHPTEGLKQYF. Here the CDR3 DNA reads TGTGCCAGCAGCCACCCGACCGAAGGTCTCAAGCAGTACTTC.

The genes are TRBV7-8 and TRBJ2-7; TRBD2 agrees at 10 bases. V trimming: 5 bases; J trimming: 7 bases; junction bases outside the gene matches: 8. The germline gives CDR1 SGHVS, CDR2 FQNEAQ. The CDR3 consists of 14 residues. The CDR3, as DNA: TGTGCCAGCAGCCCGAGCGGGGGGGCCCGGGAGCAGTACGTC. Protein: CASSPSGGAREQYV.

This clonotype has more than one count but fewer than ten. This chain joins TRBV20-1 and TRBJ2-7; 10 positions match TRBD2. Trimming removed 0 bases from V and 3 bases from J; junction bases left unmatched: 8. Germline CDR1 DFQATT, CDR2 SNEGSKA (reference sequence). This CDR3 spans 16 amino acids. Written as DNA, the CDR3 is TGCAGTGCTAGAGATCGAGCGGGGGGGCTTAGCTACGAGCAGTACGTC. This codes for CSARDRAGGLSYEQYV.

This clonotype has at least ten counts. CDR3 protein: CASSSLGIGTSFMNTEAFF. The CDR3 DNA is TGTGCCAGCAGCTCCTTAGGGATAGGAACTAGTTTCATGAACACTGAAGCTTTCTTT. V gene TRBV7-2 combines with J gene TRBJ1-1; no reliable D call. Trimming took off 4 bases at V and 0 bases at J, with 24 bases between the two ends. Germline assignment: CDR1 SGHTA and CDR2 FQGNSA. CDR3 length: 19 amino acids.

The chain is built from TRBV27 and TRBJ2-7, with 10 bases lining up with TRBD2. The CDR3 has 13 residues. The trim removed 7 bases at V and 5 bases at J, leaving 5 bases unmatched. Germline V gene lookup returns CDR1 MNHEY and CDR2 SMNVEV (reference sequence). CDR3 amino acids: CASTPGTSDEQYF. The DNA for the CDR3 is TGTGCCAGCACTCCAGGGACTAGCGACGAGCAGTACTTC.

Remarks on this clonotype: One junction end does not reproduce the germline sequence, and a read error may be involved. The chain employs TRBV5-1 and TRBJ2-1; D is unresolved. Germline assignment: CDR1 SGHRS and CDR2 YFSETQ. The length of the CDR3 is 13 residues. For the CDR3, the DNA is TGTGCCAGCAGCGCTAACTTATACAATGAGCAGTTCTTC. Translated, it gives CASSANLYNEQFF. The whole variable domain, filled in from reference TRBV5-1 and TRBJ2-1, reads KAGVTQTPRYLIKTRGQQVTLSCSPISGHRSVSWYQQTPGQGLQFLFEYFSETQRNKGNFPGRFSGRQFSNSRSEMNVSTLELGDSALYLCASSANLYNEQFFGPGTRLTVL.

The chain is built from TRBV7-2 and TRBJ2-7, with D possibly being TRBD1 (6 bases). CDR3 length equals 15 residues. The V end lost 0 bases, the J end lost 5 bases, and 14 bases lay between the germline ends. Germline V gene data show CDR1 as SGHTA and CDR2 as FQGNSA. CDR3 region: CASSLAARGKDEQYF. CDR3 DNA sequence: TGTGCCAGCAGCTTAGCGGCCAGGGGTAAGGACGAGCAGTACTTC.

This clonotype has ten or more counts. This sequence joins TRBV7-9 and TRBJ2-3; D gene unclear. V was shortened by 2 bases and J by 6 bases, with 15 bases between the two germline ends. The CDR3 has 15 residues. Germline-derived CDR1 and CDR2 are SEHNR and FQNEAQ (reference sequence). The CDR3 sequence: CASSLRAKPADTQYF. The CDR3 region has the DNA TGTGCCAGCAGCTTAAGGGCAAAACCTGCGGATACGCAGTATTTT.

This chain links TRBV7-9 with TRBJ2-1, with D tentatively TRBD1 or TRBD2 (5 bases each). Germline V gene data show CDR1 as SEHNR and CDR2 as FQNEAQ (reference sequence). CDR3 size: 16 residues. Trimming took 5 bases from V and 4 from J, leaving 18 bases between them. CDR3 sequence reads: CASSTRDGLSYNEQFF. CDR3 DNA sequence: TGTGCCAGCAGCACCAGGGACGGTCTTAGTTACAATGAGCAGTTCTTC.

The rearrangement links TRBV2 to TRBJ2-7; 9 bases match TRBD1. This CDR3 comprises 17 residues. Germline lookup yields CDR1 SNHLY and CDR2 FYNNEI. The J segment lost 2 bases and the V segment lost 5 bases, leaving 13 bases of the junction unmatched. The CDR3 DNA sequence: TGTGCCAGCAGTCTTGACATTCCACAGGGGGCACCCTACGAGCAGTACTTC. Its translation: CASSLDIPQGAPYEQYF.

The chain uses TRBV6-5 and TRBJ2-1, with unresolved D. This CDR3 spans 14 amino acids. Trimming removed 7 bases at V and 2 bases at J, with 12 bases between. Germline V lookup: CDR1 MNHEY, CDR2 SVGAGI. The CDR3 sequence: CASKTQAPYNEQFF. The CDR3 DNA sequence: TGTGCCAGCAAGACCCAGGCCCCCTACAATGAGCAGTTCTTC.

In this sample, this clonotype turned up a few times. The rearrangement joins TRBV9 to TRBJ2-5, with D perhaps given as TRBD1 or TRBD2 (6 bases each). The length of the CDR3 is 18 residues. Trimming removed 4 bases from V and 5 bases from J, with 27 bases in between. Germline lookup yields CDR1 SGDLS and CDR2 YYNGEE. This CDR3 is CASSPGDRRGAQPETQYF. CDR3 DNA: TGTGCCAGCAGCCCCGGGGATAGGAGGGGGGCACAACCGGAGACCCAGTACTTC.

The chain recombines TRBV6-1 with TRBJ1-1; TRBD1 might be the D (5 bases). V was clipped by 5 bases and J by 4 bases, with 17 bases between them. The CDR3 covers 15 residues. Germline V gene sequence: CDR1 MNHNS, CDR2 SASEGT. The CDR3 nucleotides are TGTGCCAGCAGTTATTACTCCCAGGGTGGCACTGAAGCTTTCTTT. Protein: CASSYYSQGGTEAFF.

V is TRBV6-1 and J is TRBJ1-2, with a weak D call TRBD1 (5 bases). Trimming left V 5 bases short and J 3 bases short, with 13 bases between. This CDR3 contains 14 residues. Germline V gene data show CDR1 as MNHNS and CDR2 as SASEGT. CDR3 sequence: CASSINGADYGYTF. DNA for the CDR3: TGTGCCAGCAGTATAAATGGGGCGGACTATGGCTACACCTTC.

This clonotype was observed a few times. The chain couples TRBV6-2 or TRBV6-3 to TRBJ2-2, with TRBD2 matching over 8 bases. CDR1 and CDR2 (germline): MNHEY, SVGEGT. The CDR3 is 14 amino acids. V lost 7 bases to trimming and J lost 7 bases; unmatched junction nucleotides: 8. For the CDR3, the DNA is TGTGCCAGCACCGACCTCCGGGGGGGCGGGGAGCTGTTTTTT. Its protein is CASTDLRGGGELFF.

This chain links TRBV20-1 with TRBJ2-5; TRBD1 aligns across 8 bases. Germline values: CDR1 DFQATT, CDR2 SNEGSKA (reference sequence). The CDR3 covers 19 residues. J lost 0 bases, V lost 0 bases, and 15 bases had no gene match. CDR3 sequence: CSARDQKTGVAWYQETQYF. The CDR3 nucleotides read TGCAGTGCTAGAGATCAAAAGACAGGGGTTGCTTGGTACCAAGAGACCCAGTACTTC.

There are a few counts of this clonotype. This chain joins TRBV4-3 and TRBJ2-5; no clear D. Trimming took off 1 base at V and 1 base at J, with 10 bases between the two ends. The CDR3 runs 15 residues. Germline lookup yields CDR1 LGHNA and CDR2 YSLEER. In DNA, the CDR3 is TGCGCCAGCAGCCAAGGCCCGGCACCCCAAGAGACCCAGTACTTC. This sequence encodes CASSQGPAPQETQYF.

The CDR3 spells CASSPTGGLAGYNEQFF. The DNA for the CDR3 is TGTGCCAGCAGTCCCACGGGGGGACTAGCGGGGTACAATGAGCAGTTCTTC. The chain combines TRBV6-1 with TRBJ2-1; TRBD2 matches at 13 bases. The CDR3 has 17 amino acids. The germline V gene encodes CDR1 MNHNS and CDR2 SASEGT. Trimming took 5 bases from V and 4 from J; bases not matched to a gene: 8.

The gene calls are TRBV11-2 and TRBJ2-7; 7 nucleotides line up with TRBD1. The CDR3 contains 15 residues. V shed 1 base, J shed 5 bases, and the junction held 8 bases outside the gene matches. From germline, CDR1 is SGHAT and CDR2 FQNNGV. The CDR3, as DNA: TGTGCCAGCAGCTTAGTCGGGCCCACAGGGGACGAGCAGTACGTC. Amino acids: CASSLVGPTGDEQYV.

This clonotype was counted between two and nine times. The rearrangement links TRBV5-8 to TRBJ2-7; 9 nucleotides line up with TRBD1. This CDR3 has 14 amino acids. The trim removed 4 bases at V and 3 bases at J, leaving 5 bases unmatched. Germline CDR1 is SGHTS and CDR2 is YDEGEE. CDR3 residues: CASSQNRGLYEQYF. CDR3 DNA: TGTGCCAGCAGCCAGAACAGGGGGCTCTACGAGCAGTACTTC.

This clonotype was counted only a few times. The gene calls are TRBV7-2 and TRBJ2-3; 9 positions match TRBD2. This CDR3 has 16 amino acids. Unmatched junction bases numbered 9, after V lost 3 bases and J lost 5 bases. Germline CDR1 and CDR2: SGHTA and FQGNSA. The CDR3 protein is CASSFNAGGQGDTQYF. Written as DNA, the CDR3 is TGTGCCAGCAGCTTTAATGCGGGGGGGCAGGGAGATACGCAGTATTTT.